This TCR beta chain derives from a study of T-cell memory formation after mild COVID-19. For the study at large: Largely, TCR clusters stayed within a single donor.

TCRdb re-called the 5' RACE reads with MiXCR, one entry per CDR3 protein. The repertoire holds 470,000 or so distinct CDR3 sequences, with 15% to 20% as singletons. V was clipped by 0 bases and J by 2 bases, with 6 bases between them. This CDR3 has 13 residues. Germline V CDR1 and CDR2: SGHKS, YYEKEE (reference sequence). The sequence derives from an adult woman who had mild COVID-19 (a few samples of this study predate the infection). Cell type and time point are not known. This chain uses TRBV5-5 with TRBJ2-7, with no clear D. Sequenced sample: PBMCs or a T cell subset sorted from them (not recorded which). The CDR3 DNA is TGTGCCAGCAGCTTGGTGTCGACCTACGAGCAGTACTTC. This codes for CASSLVSTYEQYF.